Listed here is a single TCR beta chain. The CDR3 spans 11 residues. V was trimmed by 6 bases and J by 4 bases, leaving 6 bases between them. Original processing notes: Nucleated cell number was recorded as an estimate derived from reference gene primer amplification. Using immunoSEQ multiplex PCR, the repertoire was profiled, and TCRdb retains in-frame clones only, with some absent. V and J calls and clone size are those listed in that table; D and trimming were worked out from the DNA. Among around 100,000 clones listed, around 84% were seen once. This sample was included in a study of blood T cell repertoires in COVID-19. About the research overall: Spain, Italy and the United States supplied samples that represented acute and convalescent COVID-19.

The sample was peripheral blood. This chain joins TRBV12-3 or TRBV12-4 and TRBJ1-2; a weak D match, TRBD1 (6 bases). This TCR derives from a woman between 40 and 55 years old with acute or convalescent COVID-19. In nucleotides, the CDR3 is TGTGCCAGCAGACAGGGCTATGGCTACACCTTC. This gives the protein CASRQGYGYTF.